This is a list of T cell receptor beta chains from one sample in a study of control samples from healthy donors and cancer patients. Profiling relied on immunoSEQ multiplex PCR, and the TCRdb table lists in-frame clones only, not all of them. The sample has 90,000 or so clones, about 88% seen once. Material for sequencing was blood. These TCRs come from a woman between 70 and 85 years old in good health. CDR3s include the opening cysteine and the closing phenylalanine or tryptophan. Fields, in order: clone size, J gene, D gene, V gene, CDR3 DNA, CDR3 protein. A D gene is named only where the DNA matches it firmly. Rows may omit the clone size; those that give it use once, few, many or a size class.

few | TRBJ1-2 | NA | TRBV10-3 | TGTGCCATCAGTGATGGGACGAAACAGGGTTATGGCTACACCTTC | CAISDGTKQGYGYTF
NA | TRBJ1-5 | NA | TRBV5-1 | TGCGCCAGCAGCTTGGGGGGCTCGGGCTATCAGCCCCAGCATTTT | CASSLGGSGYQPQHF
few | TRBJ2-1 | TRBD2 | TRBV7-3 | TGTGCCAGCAGCCCTTCTAGCGGGAACTACAATGAGCAGTTCTTC | CASSPSSGNYNEQFF
NA | TRBJ2-5 | TRBD2 | TRBV12-5 | TGTGCTAGTGCCCCCGAGGGCAGGGACGGGACTAGCGGGGGGACGATAGAGACCCAGTACTTC | CASAPEGRDGTSGGTIETQYF
NA | TRBJ2-3 | TRBD2 | TRBV18 | TGTGCCAGCTCAGCTTTAGCGGGAGGCCCACCTAGCACAGATACGCAGTATTTT | CASSALAGGPPSTDTQYF
NA | TRBJ1-5 | NA | TRBV5-6 | TGTGCCAGCAGCTTCCGGGGGGTACGCGATCAGCCCCAGCATTTT | CASSFRGVRDQPQHF
NA | TRBJ1-5 | NA | TRBV6-1 | TGTGCCAGCAGTGAAGCTGCGGGGCCGAGGGATCAGCCCCAGCATTTT | CASSEAAGPRDQPQHF
few | TRBJ1-5 | NA | TRBV6-5 | TGTGCCAGCTCCCGGGACACAGATCAGCCCCAGCATTTT | CASSRDTDQPQHF
NA | TRBJ2-7 | TRBD2 | TRBV7-2 | TGTGCCAGCAGAGCAGGGACTAGCGGGTCCACTAGCTTGTACGAGCAGTACTTC | CASRAGTSGSTSLYEQYF
NA | TRBJ1-2 | NA | TRBV30 | TGTGCCTGGGACAAATTGGGGGCGCCGTATGGCTACACCTTC | CAWDKLGAPYGYTF
NA | TRBJ1-4 | TRBD1 | TRBV27 | TGTGCCAGCAGCCCAACTGGGGGGACAGGAAGTGAAAAACTGTTTTTT | CASSPTGGTGSEKLFF
NA | TRBJ2-7 | NA | TRBV6-6 | TGTGCCAGCAGTTACCGCTCAGGGTACTCCTACGAGCAGTACTTC | CASSYRSGYSYEQYF
few | TRBJ2-6 | NA | TRBV11-2 | TGTGCCAGCAGCTTCACTGGGGCCAACGTCCTGACTTTC | CASSFTGANVLTF
NA | TRBJ2-1 | NA | TRBV7-8 | TGTGCCAGCAGCTTAGATCTGGGCGGCAGAAACAATGAGCAGTTCTTC | CASSLDLGGRNNEQFF
once | TRBJ1-2 | TRBD1 | TRBV18 | TGTGCCAGCTCACCGGGACAGGGCTATGGCTACACCTTC | CASSPGQGYGYTF
NA | TRBJ2-2 | NA | TRBV7-2 | TGTGCCAGCAGCCCGACAGCTACCGGGGAGCTGTTTTTT | CASSPTATGELFF
NA | TRBJ1-6 | NA | TRBV6-5 | TGTGCCAGCAAAGGTTCCTATAATTCACCCCTCCACTTT | CASKGSYNSPLHF
NA | TRBJ1-1 | TRBD1 | TRBV12-3/TRBV12-4 | TGTGCCAGCAGTCTCAGACAGGGTAGAGAAGCTTTCTTT | CASSLRQGREAFF
NA | TRBJ2-5 | NA | TRBV29-1 | TGCAGCGCTGGGGGGGCGCCACCCGGCCAAGAGACCCAGTACTTC | CSAGGAPPGQETQYF
NA | TRBJ1-5 | NA | TRBV12-5 | TGTGCTAGTGGTGGCGGACACACGAATCAGCCCCAGCATTTT | CASGGGHTNQPQHF
NA | TRBJ1-1 | NA | TRBV6-2/TRBV6-3 | TGTGCCAGCAGCCCAGTAGAGACTGAAGCTTTCTTT | CASSPVETEAFF
NA | TRBJ2-1 | TRBD1 | TRBV10-3 | TGTGCCATCAGTGAGGGCCAGGGGGCTTACAATGAGCAGTTCTTC | CAISEGQGAYNEQFF
NA | TRBJ2-1 | NA | TRBV3-1/TRBV3-2 | TGTGCCAGCAGCCAAGGGCCGACAGGTTCAGAGCAGTTCTTC | CASSQGPTGSEQFF
NA | TRBJ1-1 | NA | TRBV6-5 | TGTGCCAGCAGTTACCGTCGGTCCACTGAAGCTTTCTTT | CASSYRRSTEAFF
once | TRBJ2-3 | NA | TRBV3-1/TRBV3-2 | TGTGCCAGCAGCCTTCAGGGACTTCGCACAGATACGCAGTATTTT | CASSLQGLRTDTQYF
once | TRBJ1-6 | NA | TRBV18 | TGTGCCAGCTCACCATTAGTAGCGGAGGATTCACCCCTCCACTTT | CASSPLVAEDSPLHF
NA | TRBJ1-1 | NA | TRBV6-5 | TGTGCCAGCAGTTACCTGCTCTCCACTGAAGCTTTCTTT | CASSYLLSTEAFF
NA | TRBJ2-7 | TRBD2 | TRBV9 | TGTGCCAGCAGCGCGACTAGCGGGAGAAATTGGGACGAGCAGTACTTC | CASSATSGRNWDEQYF
NA | TRBJ1-2 | TRBD1 | TRBV28 | TGTGCCAGCAGTTTAGGACAGGGTGTATCCCGTGGCTACACCTTC | CASSLGQGVSRGYTF